These 31 T cell receptor beta chains share one sample of origin, sequenced in a study of cytomegalovirus exposure and HLA in healthy donors. Vbeta (60) and Jbeta (13) primers were used in the PCR. The assay was immunoSEQ multiplex PCR, and TCRdb's table has in-frame clones only and misses some. The sample includes some 190,000 clones, more than 75% seen only once; the top ten take about 2.5%. The material sequenced was PBMCs. The receptors come from a woman aged 25-40 years in good health and CMV-seropositive.

This chain links TRBV27 with TRBJ2-2, with D possibly matching TRBD1 (7 bases). The CDR3 length is 17 residues. Germline CDR1 reads MNHEY; CDR2 reads SMNVEV (reference sequence). V dropped 2 bases and J dropped 5 bases, with 18 bases sitting between them. This CDR3 is CASSLRGTVWGTGELFF. The CDR3 DNA is TGTGCCAGCAGTTTACGCGGGACAGTTTGGGGGACCGGGGAGCTGTTTTTT.

This chain joins TRBV7-2 and TRBJ2-3; D is possibly TRBD1 (6 bases). Deletions cut 1 base from V and 2 bases from J, with 10 bases between. This CDR3 region has 15 residues. Germline CDR1 SGHTA, CDR2 FQGNSA. CDR3 residues: CASSLGGQATDTQYF. The CDR3 DNA is TGTGCCAGCAGCTTAGGGGGGCAGGCCACAGATACGCAGTATTTT.

The rearrangement uses TRBV18 and TRBJ2-7; 8 positions agree with TRBD1. The CDR3 is 14 amino acids. Germline V lookup: CDR1 KGHSH, CDR2 LQKENI. V dropped 3 bases and J dropped 2; count of bases not matched to a gene: 3. CDR3 region: CASSPRQGTYEQYF. Written as DNA, the CDR3 is TGTGCCAGCTCACCCCGACAGGGGACCTACGAGCAGTACTTC.

The chain combines TRBV30 with TRBJ2-1; D perhaps matches TRBD1 (6 bases). With 8 bases removed from V and 2 bases from J, the gap between germline ends came to 10 bases. This CDR3 has 12 amino acids. CDR1 and CDR2 from the germline V gene are GTSNPN and SVGIG (reference sequence). CDR3 nucleotide sequence: TGTGCCGGACAGAGACCCTACAATGAGCAGTTCTTC. Amino acids: CAGQRPYNEQFF.

The chain couples TRBV2 to TRBJ2-2, with D hard to call. Germline loops: CDR1 SNHLY, CDR2 FYNNEI. V was shortened by 6 bases and J by 4 bases, with 12 bases between the two germline ends. The CDR3 covers 14 residues. CDR3 sequence: CASRALLLTGELFF. DNA of the CDR3: TGTGCCAGCAGGGCCCTGCTCCTCACCGGGGAGCTGTTTTTT.

This chain links TRBV5-1 with TRBJ1-5, with unresolved D. Germline CDR1 SGHRS, CDR2 YFSETQ. The CDR3 contains 15 residues. V lost 4 bases and J lost 6, with 17 bases in between. CDR3 sequence (DNA): TGCGCCAGCAGCCCTTCCTACGGGGTAGGTCAGCCCCAGCATTTT. Translating it yields CASSPSYGVGQPQHF. Combining the CDR3 with reference TRBV5-1 and TRBJ1-5 gives the whole variable domain KAGVTQTPRYLIKTRGQQVTLSCSPISGHRSVSWYQQTPGQGLQFLFEYFSETQRNKGNFPGRFSGRQFSNSRSEMNVSTLELGDSALYLCASSPSYGVGQPQHFGDGTRLSIL.

V gene TRBV6-1 combines with J gene TRBJ2-2; TRBD1 matches 11 bases. Germline CDR1 MNHNS, CDR2 SASEGT. This CDR3 comprises 15 residues. Germline trimming cut 8 bases from V and 5 bases from J; bases unmatched to any gene: 7. The CDR3 DNA reads as TGTGCCAGCCGGCCGGGACAGGGGGAAACCGGGGAGCTGTTTTTT. This sequence encodes CASRPGQGETGELFF.

This rearrangement joins TRBV4-1 to TRBJ1-4, with TRBD1 identical over 10 bases. The CDR3 sequence is 17 residues long. After removal of 5 bases from V and 2 bases from J, the junction contained 8 bases not matched to a gene. CDR1 is MGHRA, CDR2 YSYEKL, per germline. CDR3 region: CASSSRDRGFTNEKLFF. CDR3 nucleotide sequence: TGCGCCAGCAGCTCCCGGGACAGGGGATTTACTAATGAAAAACTGTTTTTT.

V gene TRBV11-2 combines with J gene TRBJ2-1, with TRBD1 matching 7 bases. The germline gives CDR1 SGHAT, CDR2 FQNNGV. The V gene end was trimmed by 8 bases and the J gene end by 4 bases; junction bases not matched to a gene: 8. The CDR3 runs 14 residues. Here the CDR3 reads CASRRDSLYNEQFF. The CDR3, as DNA: TGTGCCAGCCGCCGGGACAGTCTTTACAATGAGCAGTTCTTC.

The CDR3 region has the DNA TGTGCCAGCAGGGGACTAGCGACTTCCTACGAGCAGTACTTC. It yields the protein CASRGLATSYEQYF. This chain connects TRBV4-2 to TRBJ2-7; 10 bases line up with TRBD2. This CDR3 comprises 14 residues. Germline CDR1 reads LGHNA; CDR2 reads YNFKEQ. V shed 6 bases, J shed 1 base, and the junction held 3 bases outside the gene matches.

This chain links TRBV6-5 with TRBJ1-5; 7 nucleotides agree with TRBD1. The CDR3 spans 14 residues. J lost 7 bases, V lost 5 bases, and 8 bases had no gene match. Germline V lookup: CDR1 MNHEY, CDR2 SVGAGI. CDR3 region: CASSQVTGRQPQHF. The DNA of the CDR3 is TGTGCCAGCAGTCAGGTGACAGGGCGGCAGCCCCAGCATTTT.

V and J are TRBV10-3 and TRBJ2-2; 8 positions agree with TRBD2. Germline V gene lookup returns CDR1 ENHRY and CDR2 SYGVKD. The CDR3 covers 18 residues. J lost 0 bases, V lost 6 bases, and 12 bases had no gene match. CDR3 DNA sequence: TGTGCCATCAGGGGGACTGGCGGGGGGCTGACGAACACCGGGGAGCTGTTTTTT. The encoded protein is CAIRGTGGGLTNTGELFF.

This clone was seen once. The V and J genes are TRBV4-3 and TRBJ2-6, with D maybe TRBD1 (5 bases). Germline lookup yields CDR1 LGHNA and CDR2 YSLEER. Trimming shortened V by 4 bases and J by 0 bases, and 10 bases separated the two germline ends. The CDR3 sequence is 16 residues long. DNA for the CDR3: TGCGCCAGCAGCCCCGACAGAACCTCTGGGGCCAACGTCCTGACTTTC. Its protein product is CASSPDRTSGANVLTF.

This chain connects TRBV5-4 to TRBJ1-2; tentative D call: TRBD1 (6 bases). Germline V gene lookup returns CDR1 SGHNT and CDR2 YYREEE (reference sequence). This CDR3 has 14 residues. V lost 2 bases and J lost 2, with 10 bases in between. CDR3 in amino acids: CASSLGQQNYGYTF. The CDR3 DNA reads TGTGCCAGCAGCTTAGGACAGCAGAACTATGGCTACACCTTC.

The CDR3 region has the DNA TGTGCCAGCAGCTTATCGCGAGCAGGGGGCTTCTACAATGAGCAGTTCTTC. This codes for CASSLSRAGGFYNEQFF. The chain uses TRBV7-9 and TRBJ2-1; 8 nucleotides match TRBD1. CDR3 size: 17 residues. Germline loops: CDR1 SEHNR, CDR2 FQNEAQ (reference sequence). Unmatched junction bases numbered 9, after V lost 2 bases and J lost 3 bases.

Notes on this clone: Other DNA variants within this sample encode the same CDR3. The chain recombines TRBV9 with TRBJ2-1; 16 bases align to TRBD2. The CDR3 consists of 15 residues. J was trimmed by 8 bases and V by 4 bases; bases with no gene match: 3. CDR1 is SGDLS and CDR2 is YYNGEE in the germline V gene. CDR3 in amino acids: CASSPGTSGGDEQFF. The CDR3 DNA reads as TGTGCCAGCAGCCCCGGGACTAGCGGGGGGGATGAGCAGTTCTTC.

V gene TRBV11-3 combines with J gene TRBJ2-5; the D gene is possibly TRBD2 (6 bases). The CDR3 consists of 14 residues. The germline V gene encodes CDR1 SGHNT and CDR2 YENEEA. With 5 bases removed from V and 3 bases from J, the gap between germline ends came to 13 bases. Here the CDR3 reads CASSPFSGEETQYF. The DNA for the CDR3 is TGTGCCAGCAGCCCGTTTTCGGGGGAAGAGACCCAGTACTTC.

J is TRBJ1-3 and V is TRBV7-2; D is unresolved. V lost 1 base and J lost 4, with 11 bases in between. The CDR3 length is 15 residues. In germline, CDR1 is SGHTA, CDR2 FQGNSA. In DNA form, the CDR3 reads TGTGCCAGCAGCTTAGGTCCGGGAACGGGAAACACCATATATTTT. This translates into CASSLGPGTGNTIYF.

The V and J genes are TRBV9 and TRBJ2-1, with 12 bases identical to TRBD2. The trim removed 0 bases at V and 10 bases at J, leaving 5 bases unmatched. CDR3 size: 15 residues. Looked up from germline, CDR1 is SGDLS and CDR2 is YYNGEE. DNA for the CDR3: TGTGCCAGCAGCGTAGCCGGGACTAGCGGGTGGGAGCAGTTCTTC. It yields the protein CASSVAGTSGWEQFF.

The chain combines TRBV6-4 with TRBJ1-5, with D unresolved. The CDR3 has 14 residues. V was clipped by 5 bases and J by 4 bases, with 12 bases between them. CDR1 and CDR2 (germline): MRHNA, SNTAGT. The CDR3 loop is CASSLYRINQPQHF. The CDR3 DNA sequence: TGTGCCAGCAGTCTGTACAGAATAAATCAGCCCCAGCATTTT.

This sequence joins TRBV6-5 and TRBJ1-2; perhaps TRBD1 as D (6 bases). The CDR3 spans 15 residues. V lost 2 bases and J lost 6, with 16 bases in between. Germline V gene sequence: CDR1 MNHEY, CDR2 SVGAGI. CDR3 residues: CASSYAGAGADGYTF. DNA for the CDR3: TGTGCCAGCAGTTACGCGGGGGCCGGCGCGGATGGCTACACCTTC.

The CDR3 bases are TGTGCCAGCTCACCGTCCGGGGGGCAGGGAAACTATGGCTACACCTTC. Amino acids: CASSPSGGQGNYGYTF. V usage is TRBV18 and J usage is TRBJ1-2; D is possibly TRBD1 (6 bases). V lost 3 bases and J lost 2, with 16 bases in between. Germline CDR1 KGHSH, CDR2 LQKENI. The CDR3 is 16 residues long.

The rearrangement joins TRBV5-1 to TRBJ2-3, with TRBD1 matching over 12 bases. The junction had 6 bases not matched to a gene; V was cut back by 1 base and J by 6 bases. Germline CDR1 is SGHRS and CDR2 is YFSETQ. This CDR3 comprises 16 residues. As DNA, the CDR3 is TGCGCCAGCAGCTTGAGGGGACAGGGGGCGGACGATACGCAGTATTTT. This gives the protein CASSLRGQGADDTQYF.

The chain carries TRBV7-2 and TRBJ2-5; the match to TRBD2 covers 9 bases. TRBJ2-7 matches the DNA end more closely, so the J call is doubtful. Germline V lookup: CDR1 SGHTA, CDR2 FQGNSA. The CDR3 consists of 14 residues. This chain's CDR3 is CASSLAGGPDEQYF. The CDR3 region has the DNA TGTGCCAGCAGCTTGGCGGGGGGGCCTGACGAGCAGTACTTC.

This sequence joins TRBV27 and TRBJ1-6, with unresolved D. Trimming left V 0 bases short and J 9 bases short, with 12 bases between. Germline-derived CDR1 and CDR2 are MNHEY and SMNVEV (reference sequence). The CDR3 totals 15 residues. The CDR3 here is CASSLSAVRGSPLHF. In nucleotides, the CDR3 is TGTGCCAGCAGTTTATCGGCTGTTAGAGGTTCACCCCTCCACTTT.

The chain joins TRBV7-2 to TRBJ1-6, with D possibly TRBD1 on 6 matching bases. Per the germline V gene, CDR1 is SGHTA and CDR2 is FQGNSA. V lost 1 base and J 13 bases, leaving 14 bases between the germline ends. The CDR3 totals 14 residues. The DNA for the CDR3 is TGTGCCAGCAGCTTAGGGACAGCCGGGCCTCCCCTCCACTTT. The encoded protein is CASSLGTAGPPLHF.

The chain uses TRBV5-1 and TRBJ2-7, with 7 bases fitting TRBD1. This CDR3 has 14 residues. From germline, CDR1 is SGHRS and CDR2 YFSETQ. The V gene end was trimmed by 5 bases and the J gene end by 0 bases; junction bases not matched to a gene: 5. This chain's CDR3 is CASRIRTGSYEQYF. CDR3 nucleotides: TGCGCCAGCAGAATTCGGACAGGCTCCTACGAGCAGTACTTC.

The gene calls are TRBV7-2 and TRBJ2-3; no definite D call. The length of the CDR3 is 12 residues. Trimming removed 6 bases from V and 4 bases from J, with 8 bases in between. CDR1 and CDR2 from the germline V gene are SGHTA and FQGNSA. For the CDR3, the DNA is TGTGCCAGCAGATTCCAGGCAGATACGCAGTATTTT. This sequence encodes CASRFQADTQYF.

V and J are TRBV11-3 and TRBJ2-5, with D perhaps matching TRBD2 (6 bases). Trimming left V 4 bases short and J 7 bases short, with 16 bases between. The CDR3 loop spans 14 amino acids. Germline V gives CDR1 SGHNT, CDR2 YENEEA. CDR3 protein: CASSSGTASGTQYF. In nucleotides, the CDR3 is TGTGCCAGCAGCTCGGGGACTGCCTCGGGGACCCAGTACTTC.

The chain employs TRBV4-3 and TRBJ1-1, with D perhaps TRBD1 (5 bases). The CDR3 sequence is 15 residues long. V was trimmed by 1 base and J by 6 bases, leaving 15 bases between them. Germline V gene data show CDR1 as LGHNA and CDR2 as YSLEER. CDR3 sequence reads: CASSQGGRRDPEAFF. CDR3 coding DNA: TGCGCCAGCAGCCAAGGCGGACGGCGGGACCCTGAAGCTTTCTTT.

The chain joins TRBV27 to TRBJ2-1, with 14 bases that match TRBD2. CDR1 and CDR2 from the germline V gene are MNHEY and SMNVEV (reference sequence). The CDR3 consists of 21 residues. After removal of 3 bases from V and 2 bases from J, the junction contained 15 bases not matched to a gene. In DNA form, the CDR3 reads TGTGCCAGCAGTTTCCACTATCCGGGACTAGCGGGGGACGGCACCTACAATGAGCAGTTCTTC. Its translation is CASSFHYPGLAGDGTYNEQFF.